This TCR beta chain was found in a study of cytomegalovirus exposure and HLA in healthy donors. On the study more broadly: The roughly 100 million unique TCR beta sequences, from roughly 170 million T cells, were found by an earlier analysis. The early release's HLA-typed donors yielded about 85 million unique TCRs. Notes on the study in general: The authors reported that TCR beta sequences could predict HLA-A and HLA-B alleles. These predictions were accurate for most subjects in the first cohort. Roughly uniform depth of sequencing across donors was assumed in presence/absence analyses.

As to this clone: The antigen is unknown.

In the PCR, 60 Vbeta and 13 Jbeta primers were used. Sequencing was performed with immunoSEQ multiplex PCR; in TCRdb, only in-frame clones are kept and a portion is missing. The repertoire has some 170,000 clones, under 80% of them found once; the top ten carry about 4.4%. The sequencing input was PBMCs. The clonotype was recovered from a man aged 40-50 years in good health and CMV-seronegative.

CDR3 in DNA: TGCAGCGTCGTCCGGGACAGGGGGTTGCGGGGGAACACTGAAGCTTTCTTT. As protein: CSVVRDRGLRGNTEAFF. The chain uses TRBV29-1 and TRBJ1-1; TRBD1 matches at 11 bases. CDR3 length: 17 amino acids. The J segment lost 1 base and the V segment lost 6 bases, leaving 13 bases of the junction unmatched. Germline V gene data show CDR1 as SQVTM and CDR2 as ANQGSEA.